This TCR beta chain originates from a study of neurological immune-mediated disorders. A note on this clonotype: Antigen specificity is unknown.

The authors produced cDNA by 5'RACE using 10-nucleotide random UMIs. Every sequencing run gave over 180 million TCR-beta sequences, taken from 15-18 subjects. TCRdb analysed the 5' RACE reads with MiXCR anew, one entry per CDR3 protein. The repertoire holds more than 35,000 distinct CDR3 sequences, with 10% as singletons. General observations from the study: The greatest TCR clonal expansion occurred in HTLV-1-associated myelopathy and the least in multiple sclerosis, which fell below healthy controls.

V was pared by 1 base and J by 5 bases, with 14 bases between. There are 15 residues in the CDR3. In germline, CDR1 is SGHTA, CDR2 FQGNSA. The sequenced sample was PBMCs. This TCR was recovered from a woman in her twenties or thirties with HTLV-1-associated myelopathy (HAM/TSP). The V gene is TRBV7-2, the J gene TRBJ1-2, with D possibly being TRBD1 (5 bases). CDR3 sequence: CASSLGPGEQYGYTF. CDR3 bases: TGTGCCAGCAGCTTAGGACCGGGGGAACAGTATGGCTACACCTTC. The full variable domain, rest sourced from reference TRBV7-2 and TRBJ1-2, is GAGVSQSPSNKVTEKGKDVELRCDPISGHTALYWYRQSLGQGLEFLIYFQGNSAPDKSGLPSDRFSAERTGGSVSTLTIQRTQQEDSAVYLCASSLGPGEQYGYTFGSGTRLTVV.